Detailed here is one T cell receptor beta chain. Trimming took 4 bases from V and 4 from J, leaving 9 bases between them. CDR3 length: 12 residues. In germline, CDR1 is SQVTM, CDR2 ANQGSEA. The data derive from a study of shared T cell receptors in the human thymus. Sequencing was performed with immunoSEQ multiplex PCR; in TCRdb, only in-frame clones are kept and a portion is missing. This table has hundreds of thousands of clones, over 75% appearing once. These records were also assigned to another study, of human thymus T cells.

The receptor's source is a boy under three years old with a congenital heart defect. The material sequenced was thymocytes. V gene TRBV29-1 combines with J gene TRBJ2-3, with no clear D. DNA for the CDR3: TGCAGCGTTGTTGAGAGCGCAGATACGCAGTATTTT. Protein sequence: CSVVESADTQYF.